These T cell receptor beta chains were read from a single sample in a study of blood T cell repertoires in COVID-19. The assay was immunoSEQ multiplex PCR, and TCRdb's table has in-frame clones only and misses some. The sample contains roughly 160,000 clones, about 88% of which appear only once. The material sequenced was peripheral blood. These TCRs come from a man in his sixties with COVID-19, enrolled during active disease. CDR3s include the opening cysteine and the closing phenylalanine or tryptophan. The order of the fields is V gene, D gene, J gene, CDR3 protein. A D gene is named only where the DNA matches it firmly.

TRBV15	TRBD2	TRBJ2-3	CAISRGGPTDTQYF
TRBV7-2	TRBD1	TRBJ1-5	CASSEGTGGFQPQHF
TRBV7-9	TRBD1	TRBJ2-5	CASSRGDRGEQETQYF
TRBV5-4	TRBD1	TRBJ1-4	CASSLGQGLGEKLFF
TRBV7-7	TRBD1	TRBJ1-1	CASSLWDREGTEAFF
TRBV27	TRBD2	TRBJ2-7	CASSLGLAGGLYEQYF
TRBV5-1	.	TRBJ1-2	CASSERQGYGYTF
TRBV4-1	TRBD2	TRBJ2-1	CASSQVEGLAEYNEQFF
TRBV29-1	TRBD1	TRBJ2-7	CSVEDPTGVKRLQYF
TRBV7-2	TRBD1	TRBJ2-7	CASRGQGATQSKQYF
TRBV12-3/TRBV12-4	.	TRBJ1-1	CASSLGRWAFF
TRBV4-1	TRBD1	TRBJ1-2	CASSLGRGTGGILDYGYTF
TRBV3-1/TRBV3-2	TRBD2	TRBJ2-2	CASSLGAGGGTGELFF
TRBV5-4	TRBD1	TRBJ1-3	CASSLEGGLGNTIYF
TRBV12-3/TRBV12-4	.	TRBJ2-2	CASSTYSAGELFF
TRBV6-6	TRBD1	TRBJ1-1	CASSNRDRASTEAFF
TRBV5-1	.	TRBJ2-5	CASSWTIQETQYF
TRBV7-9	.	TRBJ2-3	CASSSTDTQYF
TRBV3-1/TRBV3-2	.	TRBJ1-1	CASSQELRGAFF
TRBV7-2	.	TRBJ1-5	CASSPGGGGNQPQHF
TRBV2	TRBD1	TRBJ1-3	CASSGQGAHGNTIYF
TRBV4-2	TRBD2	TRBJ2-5	CASSQVWASGGYQETQYF
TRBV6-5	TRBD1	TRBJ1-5	CASRDRALNQPQHF
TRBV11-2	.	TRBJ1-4	CASSLGGINEKLFF
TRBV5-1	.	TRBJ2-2	CASTPGREDTGELFF
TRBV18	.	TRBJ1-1	CASSENRNTEAFF
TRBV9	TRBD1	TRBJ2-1	CASSTGQTYNEQFF
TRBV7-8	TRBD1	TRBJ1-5	CASSTRQGVNQPQHF
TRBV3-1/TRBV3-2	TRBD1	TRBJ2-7	CASSKGDRAYEQYF
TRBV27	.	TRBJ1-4	CASRETATNEKLFF
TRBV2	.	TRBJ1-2	CASSDERLPTHGYTF
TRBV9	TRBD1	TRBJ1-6	CASSARTGDNSPLHF
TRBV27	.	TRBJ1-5	CASSLSTGRQPQHF
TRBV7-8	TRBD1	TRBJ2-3	CASSLDREVVTQYF
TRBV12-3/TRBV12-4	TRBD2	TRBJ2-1	CASSQGTGTRFFF
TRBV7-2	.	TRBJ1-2	CASSSRQVGTGGYTF
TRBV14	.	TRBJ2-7	CASSQGRLSYEQYF
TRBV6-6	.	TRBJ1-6	CASRTDSYNSPLHF
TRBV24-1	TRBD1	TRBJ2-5	CATSDLGTGGWETQYF
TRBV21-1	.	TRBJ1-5	CASSKDAGYSNQPQHF
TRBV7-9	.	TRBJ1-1	CASSLGRGLHTEAFF
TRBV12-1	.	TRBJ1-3	CASSLALYPGQGATISGNTIYF
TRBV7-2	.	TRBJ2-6	CASGQGANVLTF
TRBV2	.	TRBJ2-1	CASSDLLATLHEQFF
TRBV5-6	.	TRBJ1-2	CASRPRGAANYGYTF
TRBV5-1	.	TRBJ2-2	CASSIGQNTGELFF
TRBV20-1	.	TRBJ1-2	CSASSGGGGYTF
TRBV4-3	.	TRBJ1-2	CASSPGLTTNYGYTF
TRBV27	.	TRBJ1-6	CASSLRSSPLHF
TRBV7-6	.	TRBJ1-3	CASSPGQGNGYGGNTIYF
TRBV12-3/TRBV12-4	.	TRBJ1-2	CASSISGHRYTF
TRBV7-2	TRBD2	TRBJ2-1	CASSPAGTSGYNEQFF
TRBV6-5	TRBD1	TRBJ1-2	CASSYRDRGLGGYTF
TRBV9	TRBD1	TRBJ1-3	CASSVSGQGNTIYF